Included here is one T cell receptor beta chain sequence, with context. Its antigen is as yet unknown. It was with 60 Vbeta and 13 Jbeta primers that the PCR ran. Measured with immunoSEQ multiplex PCR; TCRdb has only the in-frame clones, and not every one. The table lists roughly 120,000 clones, about three quarters of them singletons. This specimen comes from a study of cytomegalovirus exposure and HLA in healthy donors. Study-wide results and limits: Only CMV serostatus was available as immune exposure information. A later analysis found that most CMV-associated TCR beta chains appeared HLA-restricted.

The CDR3 length is 13 residues. The V gene lost 4 bases and the J gene lost 1 base, with 7 bases spanning the gap. Germline CDR1 and CDR2: MDHEN and SYDVKM. This TCR was recovered from a woman younger than 45 in good health and CMV-seronegative. The sequenced sample consisted of PBMCs. The gene calls are TRBV28 and TRBJ1-2, with D possibly being TRBD1 (6 bases). The CDR3 coding sequence is TGTGCCAGCAGTTCGGACAGTAACTATGGCTACACCTTC. Protein sequence: CASSSDSNYGYTF.